This is a list of T cell receptor beta chains from one sample in a study of blood T cell repertoires in COVID-19. Clones were read by immunoSEQ multiplex PCR, and TCRdb kept only the in-frame ones, dropping some. This table holds under 300,000 clones, around 90% found once. Sequencing was done on a sample of peripheral blood. All receptors derive from a young man with COVID-19, enrolled during active disease. The CDR3 runs from the conserved cysteine through the conserved F or W. The D gene is left open where the match is weak. Clone size is stated in some rows and not others, as once, few, many or a class when expanded.

d_call: NA; j_call: TRBJ1-4; clone_size: once; v_call: TRBV11-2; cdr3_aa: CASSPRDNKINEKLFF
d_call: NA; j_call: TRBJ1-5; clone_size: NA; v_call: TRBV6-5; cdr3_aa: CASHGLSNQPQHF
d_call: NA; j_call: TRBJ2-3; clone_size: NA; v_call: TRBV7-3; cdr3_aa: CASSSQTADTQYF
d_call: TRBD2; j_call: TRBJ2-3; clone_size: NA; v_call: TRBV9; cdr3_aa: CASSPGLAADTQYF
d_call: NA; j_call: TRBJ1-2; clone_size: NA; v_call: TRBV5-4; cdr3_aa: CASSLASQGSYGYTF
d_call: TRBD1; j_call: TRBJ2-2; clone_size: NA; v_call: TRBV6-5; cdr3_aa: CASRGTGGFIGELFF
d_call: TRBD2; j_call: TRBJ2-1; clone_size: NA; v_call: TRBV6-4; cdr3_aa: CASSDRAGGINEQFF
d_call: NA; j_call: TRBJ1-1; clone_size: once; v_call: TRBV11-1; cdr3_aa: CASSLIRGADTEAFF
d_call: TRBD1; j_call: TRBJ2-7; clone_size: NA; v_call: TRBV5-1; cdr3_aa: CASSLGTGGLEQYF
d_call: NA; j_call: TRBJ1-3; clone_size: NA; v_call: TRBV11-2; cdr3_aa: CASSSGGYSGNTIYF
d_call: NA; j_call: TRBJ2-7; clone_size: NA; v_call: TRBV5-1; cdr3_aa: CASSLDYYEQYF
d_call: NA; j_call: TRBJ1-3; clone_size: NA; v_call: TRBV3-1/TRBV3-2; cdr3_aa: CASSQGAGNTIYF
d_call: NA; j_call: TRBJ2-2; clone_size: NA; v_call: TRBV27; cdr3_aa: CASSFMGRSGELFF
d_call: TRBD1; j_call: TRBJ1-4; clone_size: few; v_call: TRBV5-4; cdr3_aa: CASSYGQGTEKLFF
d_call: TRBD1; j_call: TRBJ1-1; clone_size: NA; v_call: TRBV19; cdr3_aa: CASSKGQGDTEAFF
d_call: TRBD2; j_call: TRBJ2-5; clone_size: NA; v_call: TRBV2; cdr3_aa: CASSERAGGQRTQYF
d_call: NA; j_call: TRBJ2-7; clone_size: NA; v_call: TRBV3-1/TRBV3-2; cdr3_aa: CASSQDYGSEQYF
d_call: NA; j_call: TRBJ1-1; clone_size: NA; v_call: TRBV19; cdr3_aa: CASASEKGGVSLNTEAFF
d_call: NA; j_call: TRBJ1-4; clone_size: NA; v_call: TRBV2; cdr3_aa: CASKRANEKLFF